The 11 T cell receptor beta chains below were found in one sample sequenced in a study of shared clonotypes between healthy human individuals. Naive CD8 cells lacked CD45RO, underwent positive selection for CCR7 and left out terminally differentiated effector memory CD45RA+ cells. Method: immunoSEQ multiplex PCR; TCRdb's copy keeps in-frame clones and lacks some. The sample shows some 1,900,000 clones, about 95% of them seen only once. Sequencing was carried out using naive CD8+ T cells sorted from blood. These receptors all come from a man aged 18 to 29 in good health.

The V gene is TRBV28, the J gene TRBJ1-5; D call uncertain. This CDR3 comprises 15 residues. Germline-derived CDR1 and CDR2 are MDHEN and SYDVKM. Trimming stripped 5 bases from V and 2 bases from J, with 13 bases between. The CDR3 reads CASSPLLGGNQPQHF. For the CDR3, the DNA is TGTGCCAGCAGTCCCTTGCTAGGCGGCAATCAGCCCCAGCATTTT.

The V and J genes are TRBV7-9 and TRBJ2-5; no reliable D call. Between the trimmed V and J ends, which lost 0 bases and 3 bases, there was a span of 8 bases. The CDR3 extends over 14 amino acids. The germline V gene encodes CDR1 SEHNR and CDR2 FQNEAQ (reference sequence). The DNA of the CDR3 is TGTGCCAGCAGCTTAGCGGAAGCCGAAGAGACCCAGTACTTC. Its translation: CASSLAEAEETQYF. Filled out from reference TRBV7-9 and TRBJ2-5, the complete variable domain reads DTGVSQNPRHKITKRGQNVTFRCDPISEHNRLYWYRQTLGQGPEFLTYFQNEAQLEKSRLLSDRFSAERPKGSFSTLEIQRTEQGDSAMYLCASSLAEAEETQYFGPGTRLLVL.

This chain connects TRBV5-4 to TRBJ1-6, with 8 bases aligning to TRBD1. The germline V gene encodes CDR1 SGHNT and CDR2 YYREEE (reference sequence). The V gene end was trimmed by 3 bases and the J gene end by 4 bases; junction bases not matched to a gene: 3. The CDR3 totals 15 residues. CDR3: CASSYGQGYNSPLHF. Written as DNA, the CDR3 is TGTGCCAGCAGCTATGGACAGGGTTATAATTCACCCCTCCACTTT.

This chain connects TRBV5-1 to TRBJ2-7, with 10 bases matching TRBD1. Germline V gene sequence: CDR1 SGHRS, CDR2 YFSETQ. J gave up 5 bases and V 4 bases, and 6 bases lay outside the gene matches. This CDR3 is 14 amino acids long. Here the CDR3 reads CASSNRQGANEQYF. The CDR3 DNA reads TGCGCCAGCAGCAACCGACAGGGGGCGAACGAGCAGTACTTC.

Details on this clone: This sample includes further DNA sequences coding for the same CDR3. The V and J genes are TRBV30 and TRBJ1-1, with D perhaps matching TRBD1 (6 bases). V lost 2 bases, J lost 5 bases, and 9 bases lay in between. The germline CDR1 and CDR2 sequences are GTSNPN and SVGIG (reference sequence). The CDR3 loop spans 12 amino acids. CDR3 protein: CAWSPQGTEAFF. For the CDR3, the DNA is TGTGCCTGGAGTCCTCAGGGGACTGAAGCTTTCTTT.

The chain links TRBV6-6 to TRBJ1-4, with a tentative D call TRBD1 (5 bases). The CDR3 extends over 13 amino acids. V gave up 9 bases and J gave up 8 bases, with 16 bases separating them. Per germline, CDR1 MNHNY and CDR2 SVGAGI (reference sequence). The CDR3 sequence: CASGGGPQEKLFF. The CDR3 region has the DNA TGTGCCAGTGGGGGTGGACCGCAGGAAAAACTGTTTTTT.

Concerning this clone itself: The same CDR3 arises from other DNA sequences in this sample as well. The chain joins TRBV5-4 to TRBJ2-1, with D possibly being TRBD1 (5 bases). The CDR3 consists of 13 residues. Per germline, CDR1 SGHNT and CDR2 YYREEE (reference sequence). Deletions cut 2 bases from V and 7 bases from J, with 10 bases between. The CDR3 nucleotides read TGTGCCAGCAGCTTTCAGGGTGGGAATGAGCAGTTCTTC. It specifies CASSFQGGNEQFF.

Turning to this clone: This sample includes further DNA sequences coding for the same CDR3. The genes are TRBV2 and TRBJ2-2, with D unresolved. The CDR3 is 14 amino acids. Looked up from germline, CDR1 is SNHLY and CDR2 is FYNNEI. Deletions cut 5 bases from V and 1 base from J, with 8 bases between. The CDR3 protein is CASSRTENTGELFF. CDR3 coding DNA: TGTGCCAGCAGTCGAACAGAGAACACCGGGGAGCTGTTTTTT.

The chain links TRBV7-3 to TRBJ2-3, with 9 positions matching TRBD2. J lost 1 base, V lost 8 bases, and 4 bases had no gene match. Germline V CDR1 and CDR2: SGHTA, FQGTGA. This CDR3 has 14 residues. CDR3 residues: CASSKRGGTDTQYF. In nucleotides, the CDR3 is TGTGCCAGCTCCAAGCGGGGGGGCACAGATACGCAGTATTTT.

The chain joins TRBV11-2 to TRBJ1-6; D gene unclear. The ends were cut back, 1 base at V and 3 bases at J, with 10 bases in the middle. The CDR3 totals 16 residues. The V gene's germline CDR1 is SGHAT and CDR2 FQNNGV. The CDR3 sequence: CASSLVPDSYNSPLHF. Written as DNA, the CDR3 is TGTGCCAGCAGCTTAGTTCCAGATAGCTATAATTCACCCCTCCACTTT.

This chain joins TRBV7-9 and TRBJ1-5; TRBD1 matches at 7 bases. Germline values: CDR1 SEHNR, CDR2 FQNEAQ (reference sequence). The CDR3 extends over 19 amino acids. V lost 2 bases and J lost 3; bases outside the gene matches: 16. The CDR3 region has the DNA TGTGCCAGCAGCTTAAGAGTGCGGGTGTGGGACAGACTCAATCAGCCCCAGCATTTT. Its protein is CASSLRVRVWDRLNQPQHF.